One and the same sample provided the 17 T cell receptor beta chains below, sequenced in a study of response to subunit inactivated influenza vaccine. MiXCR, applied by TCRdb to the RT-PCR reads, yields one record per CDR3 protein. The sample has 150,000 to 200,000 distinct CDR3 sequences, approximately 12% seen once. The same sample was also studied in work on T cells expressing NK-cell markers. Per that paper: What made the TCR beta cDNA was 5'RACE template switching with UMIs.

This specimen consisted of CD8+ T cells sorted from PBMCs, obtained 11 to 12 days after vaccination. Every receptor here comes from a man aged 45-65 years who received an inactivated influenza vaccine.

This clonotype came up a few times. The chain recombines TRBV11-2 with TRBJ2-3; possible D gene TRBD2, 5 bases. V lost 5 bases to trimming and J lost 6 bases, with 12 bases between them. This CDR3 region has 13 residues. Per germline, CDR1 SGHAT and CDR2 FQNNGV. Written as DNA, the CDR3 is TGTGCCAGCAGCGGAGGCCCCGAGGATACGCAGTATTTT. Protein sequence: CASSGGPEDTQYF.

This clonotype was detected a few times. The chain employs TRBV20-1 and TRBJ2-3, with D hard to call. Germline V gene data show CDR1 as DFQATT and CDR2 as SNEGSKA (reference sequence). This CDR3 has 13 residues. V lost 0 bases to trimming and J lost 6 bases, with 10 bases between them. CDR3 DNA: TGCAGTGCTAGAGATTCCCCGGACGATACGCAGTATTTT. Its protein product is CSARDSPDDTQYF.

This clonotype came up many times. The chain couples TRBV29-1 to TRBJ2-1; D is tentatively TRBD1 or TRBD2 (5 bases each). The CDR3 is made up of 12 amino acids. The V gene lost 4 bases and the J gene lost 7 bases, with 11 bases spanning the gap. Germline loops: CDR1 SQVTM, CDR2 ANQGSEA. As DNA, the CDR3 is TGCAGCGTTGGGGGGTGGGGGAATGAGCAGTTCTTC. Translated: CSVGGWGNEQFF.

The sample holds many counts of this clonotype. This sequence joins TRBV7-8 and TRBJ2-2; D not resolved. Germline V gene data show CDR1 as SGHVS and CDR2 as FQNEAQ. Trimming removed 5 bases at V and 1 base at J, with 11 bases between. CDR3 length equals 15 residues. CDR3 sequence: CASSPDRENTGELFF. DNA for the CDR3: TGTGCCAGCAGCCCAGATCGAGAGAACACCGGGGAGCTGTTTTTT.

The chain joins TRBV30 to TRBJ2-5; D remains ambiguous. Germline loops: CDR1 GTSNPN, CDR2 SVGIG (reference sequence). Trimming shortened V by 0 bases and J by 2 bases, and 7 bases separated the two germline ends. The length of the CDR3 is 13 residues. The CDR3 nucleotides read TGTGCCTGGAGTGTCCTAGAACAAGAGACCCAGTACTTC. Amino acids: CAWSVLEQETQYF.

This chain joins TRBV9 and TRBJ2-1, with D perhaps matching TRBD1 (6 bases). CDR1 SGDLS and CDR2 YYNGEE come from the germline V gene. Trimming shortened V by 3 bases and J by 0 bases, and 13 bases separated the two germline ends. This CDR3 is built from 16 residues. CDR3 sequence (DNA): TGTGCCAGCAGCGAGGGGGACATGAGCTCCTACAATGAGCAGTTCTTC. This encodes CASSEGDMSSYNEQFF.

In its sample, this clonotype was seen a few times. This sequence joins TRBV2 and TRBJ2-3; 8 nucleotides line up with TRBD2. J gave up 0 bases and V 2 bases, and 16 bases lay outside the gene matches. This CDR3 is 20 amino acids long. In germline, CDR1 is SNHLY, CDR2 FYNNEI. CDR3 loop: CASSEIPLAAGANSTDTQYF. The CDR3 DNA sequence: TGTGCCAGCAGTGAAATCCCTCTCGCAGCGGGGGCCAATAGCACAGATACGCAGTATTTT.

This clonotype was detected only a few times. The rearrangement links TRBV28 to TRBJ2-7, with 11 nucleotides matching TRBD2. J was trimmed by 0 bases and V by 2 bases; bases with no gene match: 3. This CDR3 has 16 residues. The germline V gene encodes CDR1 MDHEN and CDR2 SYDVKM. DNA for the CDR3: TGTGCCAGCAGTTTACCAACTAGCGGGGGCTCCTACGAGCAGTACTTC. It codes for CASSLPTSGGSYEQYF.

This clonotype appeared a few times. CDR3 nucleotides: TGTGCCAGCAGGGCAGGACAGGGGGCAAATACTGAAGCTTTCTTT. Its protein product is CASRAGQGANTEAFF. The chain uses TRBV2 and TRBJ1-1; 11 nucleotides agree with TRBD1. The CDR3 spans 15 residues. Germline assignment: CDR1 SNHLY and CDR2 FYNNEI. Unmatched junction bases numbered 8, after V lost 6 bases and J lost 5 bases.

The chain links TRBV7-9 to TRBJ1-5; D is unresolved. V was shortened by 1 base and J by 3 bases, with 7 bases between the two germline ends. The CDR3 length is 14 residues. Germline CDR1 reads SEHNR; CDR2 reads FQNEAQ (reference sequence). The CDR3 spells CASSLGGLNQPQHF. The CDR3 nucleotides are TGTGCCAGCAGCTTAGGCGGCCTCAATCAGCCCCAGCATTTT.

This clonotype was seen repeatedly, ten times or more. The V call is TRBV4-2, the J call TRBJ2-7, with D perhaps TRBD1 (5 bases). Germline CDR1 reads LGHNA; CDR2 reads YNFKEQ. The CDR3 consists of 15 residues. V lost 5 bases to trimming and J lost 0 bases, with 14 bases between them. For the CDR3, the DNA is TGTGCCAGCAGCGGAGACAGTTGGAGCTCCTACGAGCAGTACTTC. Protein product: CASSGDSWSSYEQYF.

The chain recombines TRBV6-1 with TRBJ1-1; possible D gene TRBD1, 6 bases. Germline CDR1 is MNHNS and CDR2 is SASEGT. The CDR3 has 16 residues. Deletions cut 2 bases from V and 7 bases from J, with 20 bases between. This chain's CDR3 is CASSETTTGPLDEAFF. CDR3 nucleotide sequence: TGTGCCAGCAGTGAAACTACGACAGGCCCTCTGGATGAAGCTTTCTTT.

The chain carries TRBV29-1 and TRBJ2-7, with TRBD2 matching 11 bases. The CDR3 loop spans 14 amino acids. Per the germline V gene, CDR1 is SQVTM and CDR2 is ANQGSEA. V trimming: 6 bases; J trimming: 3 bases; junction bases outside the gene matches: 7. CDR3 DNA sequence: TGCAGCGTCCAAGGGACTAGCGGCGACTACGAGCAGTACTTC. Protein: CSVQGTSGDYEQYF.

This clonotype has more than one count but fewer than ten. This chain's CDR3 is CASSHLLGVQETQYF. Written as DNA, the CDR3 is TGTGCCAGCAGCCATCTACTTGGGGTCCAAGAGACCCAGTACTTC. This chain uses TRBV3-1 with TRBJ2-5; no clear D gene. The ends were cut back, 3 bases at V and 1 base at J, with 12 bases in the middle. This CDR3 contains 15 residues. Per the germline V gene, CDR1 is LGHDT and CDR2 is YNNKEL (reference sequence).

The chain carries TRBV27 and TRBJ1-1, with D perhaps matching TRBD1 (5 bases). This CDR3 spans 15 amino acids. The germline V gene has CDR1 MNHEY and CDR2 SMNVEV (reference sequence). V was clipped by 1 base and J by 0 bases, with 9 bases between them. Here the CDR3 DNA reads TGTGCCAGCAGTTTATTCTCAGGGATGAACACTGAAGCTTTCTTT. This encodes CASSLFSGMNTEAFF.

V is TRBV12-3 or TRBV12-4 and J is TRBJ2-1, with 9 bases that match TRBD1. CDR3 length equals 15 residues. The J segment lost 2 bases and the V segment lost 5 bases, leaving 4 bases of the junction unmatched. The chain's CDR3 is CASSRDRATYNEQFF. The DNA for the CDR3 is TGTGCCAGCAGTCGGGACAGGGCGACCTACAATGAGCAGTTCTTC.

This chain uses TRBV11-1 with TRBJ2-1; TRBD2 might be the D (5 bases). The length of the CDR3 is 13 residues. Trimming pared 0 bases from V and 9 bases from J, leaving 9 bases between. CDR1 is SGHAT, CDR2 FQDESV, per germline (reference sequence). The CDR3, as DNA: TGTGCCAGCAGCTTAGCGCGGGCCAGTGAGCAGTTCTTC. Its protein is CASSLARASEQFF.